These T cell receptor beta chains were read from a single sample in a study of T cells in Graves' hyperthyroidism and ophthalmopathy. TCRdb re-derived calls from the multiplex PCR reads in MiXCR, one entry per CDR3 protein. Here the sample spans about 610,000 distinct CDR3 sequences, roughly 14% being singletons. Sequencing was carried out using blood. The source of these receptors is a woman aged 40 to 50 with Graves' ophthalmopathy. Each CDR3 is given with its conserved first and last residue. A D gene is named only where the DNA matches it firmly. Size tells how often a clone was seen (once, few, many) or the class of an expanded clone, and some rows leave it out.

- | few | TRBJ1-1 | TRBV28 | CASSPAAGGAGEAFF | TGTGCCAGCAGCCCCGCCGCCGGGGGCGCGGGTGAAGCTTTCTTT
- | many | TRBJ1-5 | TRBV6-5 | CASSLTDFNQPQHF | TGTGCCAGCAGCTTGACTGACTTCAATCAGCCCCAGCATTTT
- | many | TRBJ2-7 | TRBV6-2/TRBV6-3 | CASSYGGRGHEQYF | TGTGCCAGCAGTTACGGAGGAAGGGGCCACGAGCAGTACTTC
TRBD2 | many | TRBJ2-2 | TRBV5-1 | CASRESGRADGTGELFF | TGCGCCAGCAGGGAAAGCGGGAGGGCAGACGGCACCGGGGAGCTGTTTTTT
- | many | TRBJ1-1 | TRBV12-3/TRBV12-4 | CASTRAGINTEAFF | TGTGCCAGCACTCGCGCCGGGATTAACACTGAAGCTTTCTTT
- | few | TRBJ2-5 | TRBV28 | CASSDLEGTRETQYF | TGTGCCAGCAGTGACCTTGAGGGAACCCGAGAGACCCAGTACTTC
- | - | TRBJ2-1 | TRBV24-1 | CATSDYEEQFF | TGTGCCACCAGTGATTATGAGGAGCAGTTCTTC
- | few | TRBJ2-7 | TRBV6-1 | CASSQKKNPYEQYF | TGTGCCAGCAGCCAGAAGAAAAACCCCTACGAGCAGTACTTC
- | few | TRBJ2-2 | TRBV5-1 | CASSLRDTSGELFF | TGCGCCAGCAGCCTCCGGGACACCTCCGGGGAGCTGTTTTTT
- | many | TRBJ2-7 | TRBV20-1 | CSAVGRAYEQYF | TGCAGTGCCGTGGGGAGAGCCTACGAGCAGTACTTC